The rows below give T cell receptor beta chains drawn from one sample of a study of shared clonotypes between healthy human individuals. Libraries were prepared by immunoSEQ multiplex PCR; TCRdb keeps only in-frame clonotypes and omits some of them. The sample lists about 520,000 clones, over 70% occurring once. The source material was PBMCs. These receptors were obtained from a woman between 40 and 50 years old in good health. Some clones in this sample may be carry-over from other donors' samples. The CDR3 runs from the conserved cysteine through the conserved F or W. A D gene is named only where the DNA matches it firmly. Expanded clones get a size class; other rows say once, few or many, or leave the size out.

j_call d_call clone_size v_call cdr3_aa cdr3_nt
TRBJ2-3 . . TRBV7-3 CASSFGPGDTQYF .
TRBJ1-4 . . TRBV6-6 CASSYSQGGREKLFF TGTGCCAGCAGTTACTCTCAGGGAGGTCGGGAAAAACTGTTTTTT
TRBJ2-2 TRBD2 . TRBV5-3 CASDSGTTGELFF TGTGCCAGCGATAGCGGGACCACCGGGGAGCTGTTTTTT
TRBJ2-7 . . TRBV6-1 CASSARQGSSYEQYF TGTGCCAGCAGTGCCAGACAAGGGTCCTCCTACGAGCAGTACTTC
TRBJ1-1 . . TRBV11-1 CASSPVNPEAFF TGTGCCAGCAGCCCCGTAAACCCTGAAGCTTTCTTT
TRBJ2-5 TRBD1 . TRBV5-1 CASSTGQGEETQYF TGCGCCAGCAGCACGGGACAGGGGGAAGAGACCCAGTACTTC
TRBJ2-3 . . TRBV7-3 CASSLMASGSTDTQYF TGTGCCAGCAGCTTAATGGCCAGCGGGAGCACAGATACGCAGTATTTT
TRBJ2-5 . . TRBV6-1 CASTRGGLETQYF TGTGCCAGCACCCGCGGAGGGTTAGAGACCCAGTACTTC
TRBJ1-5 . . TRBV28 CASSSHGFNSNQPQHF TGTGCCAGCAGTTCCCATGGGTTCAATAGCAATCAGCCCCAGCATTTT
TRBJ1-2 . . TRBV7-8 CASSFKGPSSGDYGYTF TGTGCCAGCAGTTTTAAGGGGCCGTCGTCAGGGGACTATGGCTACACCTTC
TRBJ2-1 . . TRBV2 CASSESRLSEQFF TGTGCCAGCAGTGAGAGCCGCCTCAGTGAGCAGTTCTTC
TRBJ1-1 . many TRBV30 CAGARWGNTEAFF TGTGCCGGGGCCCGATGGGGTAACACTGAAGCTTTCTTT
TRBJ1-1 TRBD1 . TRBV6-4 CASRRQGGTEAFF TGTGCCAGCAGGAGACAGGGTGGGACTGAAGCTTTCTTT
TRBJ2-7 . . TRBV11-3 CASSPGKTTDEQYF TGTGCCAGCAGCCCCGGAAAGACAACGGACGAGCAGTACTTC
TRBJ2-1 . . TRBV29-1 CSVVTGVDNEQFF TGCAGCGTTGTGACAGGTGTTGACAATGAGCAGTTCTTC